This is a list of T cell receptor beta chains from one sample in a study of blood T cell repertoires in COVID-19. Generated by immunoSEQ multiplex PCR, the TCRdb table keeps only in-frame clones and is missing some. The sample lists 130,000 or so clones; around 85% were seen once. Sequencing was performed on peripheral blood. The receptors were sampled from a woman of 80 years or more with acute or convalescent COVID-19. Both conserved end residues are part of each CDR3. The order of the fields is clone size, J gene, V gene, D gene, CDR3 DNA, CDR3 protein. The D gene is left open where the match is weak. The size of a clone is reported for some rows only, either as once, few or many, or as a class for expanded clones.

abundance: NA
j_gene: TRBJ2-1
v_gene: TRBV19
d_gene: TRBD1
CDR3nt: TGTGCCAGTAGTCCGACAGGGGTACATGAGCAGTTCTTC
CDR3aa: CASSPTGVHEQFF

abundance: NA
j_gene: TRBJ2-1
v_gene: TRBV6-5
d_gene: TRBD2
CDR3nt: TGTGCCAGCAGTTACGGGGCGGGAGGCCCCTATGAGCAGTTCTTC
CDR3aa: CASSYGAGGPYEQFF

abundance: few
j_gene: TRBJ2-7
v_gene: TRBV29-1
d_gene: NA
CDR3nt: TGCAGCGTGCTGACTCGGGGGATGGGCGAGCAGTACTTC
CDR3aa: CSVLTRGMGEQYF

abundance: NA
j_gene: TRBJ1-4
v_gene: TRBV18
d_gene: NA
CDR3nt: TGTGCCAGCTCAGGGACACTTTCAACTAATGAAAAACTGTTTTTT
CDR3aa: CASSGTLSTNEKLFF

abundance: NA
j_gene: TRBJ2-1
v_gene: TRBV4-1
d_gene: TRBD2
CDR3nt: TGCGCCAGCAGCCCCCGGGGAGAAGGACTAGCGGTACCAGCCTCCTACAATGAGCAGTTCTTC
CDR3aa: CASSPRGEGLAVPASYNEQFF

abundance: once
j_gene: TRBJ2-7
v_gene: TRBV5-1
d_gene: TRBD2
CDR3nt: TGCGCCAGCAGCTTGGGACTAGCGAGGTACGAGCAGTACTTC
CDR3aa: CASSLGLARYEQYF

abundance: NA
j_gene: TRBJ1-1
v_gene: TRBV19
d_gene: NA
CDR3nt: TGTGCCAGTAAATCAGGCGTGGGTCTCGGCGAAGCTTTCTTT
CDR3aa: CASKSGVGLGEAFF

abundance: NA
j_gene: TRBJ1-2
v_gene: TRBV7-2
d_gene: NA
CDR3nt: TGTGCCAGCAGCTTAGATACGCAGGGCTACACCTTC
CDR3aa: CASSLDTQGYTF

abundance: NA
j_gene: TRBJ2-1
v_gene: TRBV5-1
d_gene: TRBD1
CDR3nt: TGCGCCAGCAGCTCACAGGGGGCTGCCTACAATGAGCAGTTCTTC
CDR3aa: CASSSQGAAYNEQFF

abundance: NA
j_gene: TRBJ1-2
v_gene: TRBV9
d_gene: TRBD1
CDR3nt: TGTGCCAGCAGCCCCACAGGGGATTCCTATGGCTACACCTTC
CDR3aa: CASSPTGDSYGYTF

abundance: few
j_gene: TRBJ1-5
v_gene: TRBV7-2
d_gene: TRBD1
CDR3nt: TGTGCCAGCAGCTTGTACAGGGGGACGGCTCAGCCCCAGCATTTT
CDR3aa: CASSLYRGTAQPQHF

abundance: NA
j_gene: TRBJ2-3
v_gene: TRBV5-1
d_gene: TRBD2
CDR3nt: TGCGCCAGCAGCTCGACAGCGGGAGGGGGAGATACGCAGTATTTT
CDR3aa: CASSSTAGGGDTQYF

abundance: NA
j_gene: TRBJ1-1
v_gene: TRBV5-1
d_gene: NA
CDR3nt: TGCGCCAGCATGCTTAGGGGTGGCACTGAAGCTTTCTTT
CDR3aa: CASMLRGGTEAFF

abundance: few
j_gene: TRBJ2-1
v_gene: TRBV10-3
d_gene: TRBD2
CDR3nt: TGTGCCATCAGTGAGTCGACCCTAGTCCAGACTAGCGGAATCTACAATGAGCAGTTCTTC
CDR3aa: CAISESTLVQTSGIYNEQFF

abundance: few
j_gene: TRBJ2-5
v_gene: TRBV29-1
d_gene: NA
CDR3nt: TGCAGCGTTGAAGATCTAGGTTGGAGGGCCCAGTACTTC
CDR3aa: CSVEDLGWRAQYF

abundance: NA
j_gene: TRBJ1-2
v_gene: TRBV19
d_gene: NA
CDR3nt: TGTGCCAGTAGGCAATCATCGGGGGTACGGTCGTATGGCTACACCTTC
CDR3aa: CASRQSSGVRSYGYTF

abundance: NA
j_gene: TRBJ1-2
v_gene: TRBV5-1
d_gene: TRBD1
CDR3nt: TGCGCCAGCAGCAGAACAGGGGGCGACTATGGCTACACCTTC
CDR3aa: CASSRTGGDYGYTF

abundance: NA
j_gene: TRBJ1-2
v_gene: TRBV4-1
d_gene: NA
CDR3nt: TGCGCCAGCAGCCAATCTGAGGGGGACTATGGCTACACCTTC
CDR3aa: CASSQSEGDYGYTF

abundance: NA
j_gene: TRBJ1-1
v_gene: TRBV4-3
d_gene: NA
CDR3nt: TGCGCCAGCAGCGCTCGGACAGCAGACACTGAAGCTTTCTTT
CDR3aa: CASSARTADTEAFF

abundance: NA
j_gene: TRBJ1-1
v_gene: TRBV6-5
d_gene: NA
CDR3nt: TGTGCCAGCAGCCCCCCAGGGAAAACTGAAGCTTTCTTT
CDR3aa: CASSPPGKTEAFF

abundance: NA
j_gene: TRBJ2-5
v_gene: TRBV19
d_gene: TRBD2
CDR3nt: TGTGCCAGTAGTTCTCTAGCGGGATACGCTGAGACCCAGTACTTC
CDR3aa: CASSSLAGYAETQYF